This TCR beta chain was sequenced during a study of CD8 T cells in Susac syndrome (dated by TCRdb to between 2018 and 2021). Concerning the study at large: Whether CD8+ T cell activation and differentiation in Susac syndrome was antigen driven was tested using repertoire sequencing.

Regarding this clonotype: Its recognized antigen is unknown. No base quality values were provided; no much bigger clone lies one nucleotide off.

Peripheral blood CD8+ and CD4+ T cells from healthy donors, Susac syndrome patients and multiple sclerosis patients were profiled by high-throughput TCR beta sequencing. Treatment-naive patients with stable or active relapsing-remitting disease fulfilling revised McDonald criteria were used as multiple sclerosis controls. CD8+ TEMRA cells were enriched by FACS, while bulk CD8+ and CD4+ T cells were purified by magnetic negative isolation. Blood was drawn into EDTA tubes, processed within 24 hours, and PBMCs were isolated by density gradient centrifugation. PBMCs destined for TCR sequencing were cryopreserved in liquid nitrogen and later thawed in a 37 °C water bath. Purity of sorted or isolated CD4+, CD8+ and CD8+ TEMRA cells was at least 90%. The study at large found these results: The study acknowledged that relatively few individuals were included in the TCR sequencing and HLA analysis.

Relative to germline, V is 10 bases shorter and J is 0 bases shorter, with 12 bases between their ends. The cysteine opens and the phenylalanine closes a CDR3 of 13 amino acids. Only the CDR3 part of the read is kept: 39 bases, read in frame from the first base. RNA was extracted using the RNeasy kit, and roughly 0.5 to 1 microgram was reverse transcribed with random hexamers. TCR beta CDR3 regions were amplified with the immunoSEQ multiplex PCR assay covering 54 Vbeta and 13 Jbeta segments. Bias from PCR amplification was corrected by using a synthetic template baseline for primer optimization and for computational correction. Concerning the study's data processing: Reads were annotated to V, D and J genes per IMGT and analyzed with immunoSEQ Analyzer, keeping only productive sequences. Clonality was calculated as one minus the Shannon entropy normalized by log2 of the number of productive unique sequences. For each patient and control, public and private clones were evaluated among the 100 most prevalent clones. Susac-specific clones were defined as absent from healthy and MS cohorts, about 1,100 published viral clones and other ImmuneACCESS disease sequences. TCRdb reran the public reads through fastp at Q25 and MiXCR, keeping productive beta chains. Each entry merges the rows of one CDR3 protein and shows their most common DNA and genes. The V and J calls reflect TCRdb's pipeline rather than the authors' work. For this sample there are approximately 200,000 distinct CDR3 sequences; more than 90% appear just once. About 0.093% of the sample goes to the ten largest clones.

This receptor was identified in a human donor with multiple sclerosis. The chain employs TRBV12-3 or TRBV12-4 and TRBJ1-2; the D gene cannot be resolved reliably. The sequenced sample consisted of CD4+ T cells from PBMCs. The DNA is TGTGCCACCGGAGGAGGCCCTAACTATGGCTACACCTTC. It codes for CATGGGPNYGYTF.